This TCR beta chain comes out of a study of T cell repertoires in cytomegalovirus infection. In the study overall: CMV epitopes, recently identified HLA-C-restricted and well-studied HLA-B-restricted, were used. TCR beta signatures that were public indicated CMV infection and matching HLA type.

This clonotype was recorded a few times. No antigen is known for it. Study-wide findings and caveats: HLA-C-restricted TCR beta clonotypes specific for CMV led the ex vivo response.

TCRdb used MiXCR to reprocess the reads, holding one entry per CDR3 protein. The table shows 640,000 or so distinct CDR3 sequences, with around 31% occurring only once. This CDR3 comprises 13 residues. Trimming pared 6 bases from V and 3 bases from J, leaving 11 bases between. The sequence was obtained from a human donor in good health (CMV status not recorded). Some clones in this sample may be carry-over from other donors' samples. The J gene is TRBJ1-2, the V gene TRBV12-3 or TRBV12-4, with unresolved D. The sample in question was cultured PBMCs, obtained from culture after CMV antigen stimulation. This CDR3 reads CASSPRWDYGYTF. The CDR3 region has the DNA TGTGCCAGCAGCCCACGATGGGACTATGGCTACACCTTC.